Included here is one TCR beta chain sequence, with context. This clone was detected ten times or more. There is no known antigen for this receptor. Base qualities are missing; no much larger clone stands one base away. The data belong to a study of OX40 agonist ivuxolimab in advanced cancers. About the investigation overall: Ivuxolimab was a fully human IgG2 agonistic monoclonal antibody targeting the costimulatory receptor OX40 (CD134). Intravenous ivuxolimab was administered to patients every 2 weeks at six dose levels: 0.01, 0.1, 0.3, 1.5, 3 and 10 mg/kg. Among the roughly 52 dose-escalation patients, some 20 had hepatocellular carcinoma, 15 or so melanoma, 9 renal cell carcinoma and 9 head and neck cancer. In the dose-escalation cohort, approximately 82% of patients were male, and the mean age was approximately 60 years with a range of roughly 23 to 79. Patients were allowed to have had prior anti-PD-1, anti-PD-L1 or anti-CTLA-4 therapy, and 30% to 50% of the dose-escalation patients had previously received checkpoint inhibitors. Partial responses were achieved by three dose-escalation patients, of whom one had hepatocellular carcinoma and two had cutaneous melanoma. The purpose of peripheral TCRbeta sequencing was to test whether ivuxolimab changed TCR sequence diversity and led to clonal T-cell expansion. The paper reports the monotherapy dose-escalation portion (N of about 50 patients) of the phase I ivuxolimab trial.

Overall study results and their limits: At doses of 0.1 to 3.0 mg/kg, clonal expansion of both CD4+ and CD8+ blood T cells was observed from baseline to week 6. In partial responders in the 0.1-3.0 mg/kg groups, normalized peripheral clonal expansion was found to be among the lowest, especially among CD8+ T cells. Antigen specificity was not determined for the clonally expanded peripheral T cells. After ivuxolimab, CD8+ T cells had more expanded clones than CD4+ T cells on average. Low levels of normalized T-cell clonal expansion were also shown by some nonresponding patients.

Genomic DNA was isolated from the sorted cells so that the TCRbeta CDR3 region could be sequenced. The immunoSEQ Assay was used to sequence the TCRbeta CDR3 regions. What TCRdb holds here is the immuneACCESS table cut down to in-frame rearrangements. Part of the clones is not present; checked against another copy, under half of the missing clones reflect an unresolved V gene, and the others are unexplained. The sample includes about 71,000 clones, with roughly 80% observed a single time. Together, the top ten hold 5% to 6% of the sample. The germline V gene gives CDR1 as SGHTA and CDR2 as FQGNSA. Inclusive of the bounding cysteine and phenylalanine, the CDR3 is 15 residues long. CDR3 DNA is the only sequence kept; it has 45 bases, read in frame from the first base. V and J are truncated by 0 bases and 1 base respectively, leaving an intervening sequence of 7 bases. The trial excluded patients who had a history of autoimmune disease or were on systemic immunosuppression. In every dose cohort, peripheral blood was drawn for TCR sequencing at baseline, cycle 4 day 1, and cycle 7 day 1. The samples were drawn from a first-in-human, open-label, multicenter phase I dose-escalation trial of ivuxolimab. Adults with locally advanced or metastatic head and neck squamous cell, hepatocellular, melanoma or renal cell carcinoma were enrolled in the trial. Before TCR sequencing, CD4+ T cells and CD8+ T cells from peripheral blood were sorted into separate populations.

The sample consisted of CD4+ or CD8+ T cells sorted from blood, taken in a trial of the OX40 agonist ivuxolimab. Rearrangement joined TRBV7-2 to TRBJ1-5, with no D gene named confidently. The TCR originated in an adult with an advanced solid tumor such as melanoma, head and neck, liver or kidney cancer. The CDR3 protein: CASSLASQSNQPQHF. The DNA sequence is given as TGTGCCAGCAGCTTAGCTTCCCAGAGCAATCAGCCCCAGCATTTT.